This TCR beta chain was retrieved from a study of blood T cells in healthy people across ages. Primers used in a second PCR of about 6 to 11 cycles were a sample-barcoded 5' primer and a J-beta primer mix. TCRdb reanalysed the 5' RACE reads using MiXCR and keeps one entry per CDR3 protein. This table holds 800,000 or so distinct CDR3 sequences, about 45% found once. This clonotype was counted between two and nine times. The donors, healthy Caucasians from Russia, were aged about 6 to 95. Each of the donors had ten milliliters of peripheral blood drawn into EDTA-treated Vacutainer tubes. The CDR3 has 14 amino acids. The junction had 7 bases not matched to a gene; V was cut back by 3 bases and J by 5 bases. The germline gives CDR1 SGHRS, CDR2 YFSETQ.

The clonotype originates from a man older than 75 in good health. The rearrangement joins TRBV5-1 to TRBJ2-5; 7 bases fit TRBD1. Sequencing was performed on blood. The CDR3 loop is CASSSAGGWETQYF. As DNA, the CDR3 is TGCGCCAGCAGCTCCGCAGGGGGTTGGGAGACCCAGTACTTC.